These 23 T cell receptor beta chains share one sample of origin, sequenced in a study of OX40 agonist ivuxolimab in advanced cancers. TCRdb's table, derived via immunoSEQ multiplex PCR, lists solely in-frame clones and lacks some. Found here are roughly 17,000 clones, 65% to 80% of them singletons; the top ten hold roughly 20%. The sample here was CD4+ or CD8+ T cells sorted from blood, taken in a trial of the OX40 agonist ivuxolimab. The source is an adult with an advanced solid tumor such as melanoma, head and neck, liver or kidney cancer.

The chain employs TRBV7-9 and TRBJ2-2, with a weak D call TRBD2 (6 bases). The CDR3 length is 16 residues. Germline CDR1 SEHNR, CDR2 FQNEAQ (reference sequence). With 7 bases removed from V and 3 bases from J, the gap between germline ends came to 18 bases. CDR3 amino acids: CASTRARGFDTGELFF. The CDR3 nucleotides are TGTGCCAGCACCCGGGCGCGGGGTTTCGACACCGGGGAGCTGTTTTTT.

DNA of the CDR3: TGTGCCAGCAGCTTAGAGTGGCCTATCTACAATGAGCAGTTCTTC. Translated: CASSLEWPIYNEQFF. The chain links TRBV7-2 to TRBJ2-1; D not resolved. This CDR3 is built from 15 residues. Deletions cut 1 base from V and 3 bases from J, with 10 bases between. CDR1 and CDR2 (germline): SGHTA, FQGNSA.

This clone was seen once. This chain uses TRBV5-4 with TRBJ2-2; tentatively, D is TRBD2 (5 bases). CDR1 and CDR2 from the germline V gene are SGHNT and YYREEE (reference sequence). Trimming pared 1 base from V and 0 bases from J, leaving 10 bases between. The CDR3 is 16 residues long. CDR3 nucleotides: TGTGCCAGCAGCTTGAATGAGGGCGCGAACACCGGGGAGCTGTTTTTT. Protein: CASSLNEGANTGELFF.

This clone has more than one count but fewer than ten. V usage is TRBV27 and J usage is TRBJ2-2; a weak D match, TRBD1 (7 bases). This CDR3 has 15 residues. The germline CDR1 and CDR2 sequences are MNHEY and SMNVEV (reference sequence). Trimming removed 5 bases at V and 4 bases at J, with 14 bases between. CDR3 bases: TGTGCCAGCAGTCCCTCCCAGGGGGGCACCGGGGAGCTGTTTTTT. Residues: CASSPSQGGTGELFF.

The genes are TRBV27 and TRBJ1-2; D remains ambiguous. The ends were cut back, 5 bases at V and 4 bases at J, with 14 bases in the middle. Germline loops: CDR1 MNHEY, CDR2 SMNVEV (reference sequence). The CDR3 is 14 amino acids. DNA for the CDR3: TGTGCCAGCAGTCCGAGGTCGGATTTCTATGGCTACACCTTC. Amino acid sequence: CASSPRSDFYGYTF.

This chain uses TRBV5-6 with TRBJ1-4; D unclear. CDR3 length equals 13 residues. Germline V gives CDR1 SGHDT, CDR2 YYEEEE. V was pared by 6 bases and J by 8 bases, with 14 bases between. The CDR3: CASIHPGREKLFF. The DNA of the CDR3 is TGTGCCAGCATCCACCCAGGCCGAGAAAAACTGTTTTTT.

The chain combines TRBV14 with TRBJ1-1; TRBD1 matches 10 bases. With V trimmed by 4 bases and J by 8 bases, 13 bases remained unmatched. The CDR3 consists of 16 residues. Germline V gene data show CDR1 as SGHDN and CDR2 as FVKESK. CDR3 coding DNA: TGTGCCAGCAGCCCAGGGACAGGGGCCCGTGTAGCGGAAGCTTTCTTT. Translation: CASSPGTGARVAEAFF.

This chain links TRBV14 with TRBJ2-7; 9 positions match TRBD2. Germline trimming cut 4 bases from V and 3 bases from J; bases unmatched to any gene: 10. Germline V gives CDR1 SGHDN, CDR2 FVKESK. The CDR3 extends over 16 amino acids. CDR3 region: CASSPRSGTSNYEQYF. Written as DNA, the CDR3 is TGTGCCAGCAGCCCCAGATCCGGGACTAGCAACTACGAGCAGTACTTC.

This sequence joins TRBV4-1 and TRBJ2-5, with 7 bases aligning to TRBD1. Trimming removed 1 base from V and 5 bases from J; junction bases left unmatched: 7. This CDR3 has 15 amino acids. In germline, CDR1 is MGHRA, CDR2 YSYEKL. The CDR3 loop reads CASSQAEGARETQYF. The CDR3, as DNA: TGCGCCAGCAGCCAAGCCGAGGGGGCGAGGGAGACCCAGTACTTC.

The chain joins TRBV2 to TRBJ2-1, with D possibly matching TRBD1 (6 bases). This CDR3 spans 15 amino acids. V was pared by 2 bases and J by 4 bases, with 12 bases between. Germline CDR1 is SNHLY and CDR2 is FYNNEI. Here the CDR3 reads CASSESWGQYNEQFF. For the CDR3, the DNA is TGTGCCAGCAGTGAATCGTGGGGACAATACAATGAGCAGTTCTTC.

This clone was seen only a few times. The genes are TRBV19 and TRBJ2-1; 9 nucleotides align to TRBD2. In germline, CDR1 is LNHDA, CDR2 SQIVND (reference sequence). V was clipped by 0 bases and J by 5 bases; unmatched bases: 5. This CDR3 is built from 16 residues. The CDR3 loop reads CASSIDGAGGDNEQFF. As DNA, the CDR3 is TGTGCCAGTAGTATAGATGGGGCGGGAGGGGACAATGAGCAGTTCTTC.

The DNA of the CDR3 is TGTGCCAGCAGTTCCTACCTCATCACTTCTAGCGGGGCCCCCACAGATACGCAGTATTTT. Protein product: CASSSYLITSSGAPTDTQYF. The V call is TRBV28, the J call TRBJ2-3; 9 bases line up with TRBD2. V shed 4 bases, J shed 2 bases, and the junction held 19 bases outside the gene matches. The germline V gene encodes CDR1 MDHEN and CDR2 SYDVKM. The CDR3 length is 20 residues.

The J gene is TRBJ2-5, the V gene TRBV29-1; the D gene is possibly TRBD1 (5 bases). V was pared by 1 base and J by 5 bases, with 17 bases between. The CDR3 loop spans 15 amino acids. Germline V lookup: CDR1 SQVTM, CDR2 ANQGSEA. The CDR3 here is CSVEGLAGFRETQYF. CDR3 in DNA: TGCAGCGTTGAAGGCCTCGCAGGGTTCAGGGAGACCCAGTACTTC.

The rearrangement uses TRBV10-2 and TRBJ2-1; TRBD2 aligns across 9 bases. The CDR3 covers 16 residues. The germline V gene encodes CDR1 WSHSY and CDR2 SAAADI. V trimming: 6 bases; J trimming: 2 bases; junction bases outside the gene matches: 8. The CDR3: CASSRLAGGAYNEQFF. CDR3 DNA: TGCGCCAGCAGCCGGCTGGCGGGAGGGGCCTACAATGAGCAGTTCTTC.

This clone was detected only once. This sample also contains other DNA sequences that code for the same CDR3. The chain recombines TRBV28 with TRBJ2-7; D unresolved. CDR1 and CDR2 from the germline V gene are MDHEN and SYDVKM. This CDR3 is built from 12 residues. V dropped 3 bases and J dropped 2 bases, with 5 bases sitting between them. The chain's CDR3 is CASSFSPYEQYF. As DNA, the CDR3 is TGTGCCAGCAGTTTCTCTCCCTACGAGCAGTACTTC.

This chain uses TRBV4-3 with TRBJ2-2; 8 nucleotides line up with TRBD1. The CDR3 runs 16 residues. The germline CDR1 and CDR2 sequences are LGHNA and YSLEER. V lost 0 bases and J lost 4; bases outside the gene matches: 4. This CDR3 is CASSQDGQGATGELFF. The CDR3 bases are TGCGCCAGCAGCCAAGATGGACAGGGCGCCACCGGGGAGCTGTTTTTT.

This clone was found once. The chain joins TRBV4-1 to TRBJ1-2, with D perhaps TRBD1 (5 bases). This CDR3 is built from 12 residues. The germline V and J ends were trimmed by 2 bases and 6 bases, with 7 bases remaining between them. Germline assignment: CDR1 MGHRA and CDR2 YSYEKL. The CDR3 protein is CASSQKGNGYTF. The CDR3 DNA sequence: TGCGCCAGCAGCCAAAAGGGGAATGGCTACACCTTC.

This clone has just a few counts. The V and J genes are TRBV28 and TRBJ2-2; TRBD1 matches at 10 bases. The junction had 6 bases not matched to a gene; V was cut back by 5 bases and J by 3 bases. The CDR3 is made up of 16 amino acids. The germline V gene encodes CDR1 MDHEN and CDR2 SYDVKM. CDR3 DNA sequence: TGTGCCAGCAGTCAATGGACAGGGGGGGACACCGGGGAGCTGTTTTTT. The encoded protein is CASSQWTGGDTGELFF.

This chain uses TRBV7-9 with TRBJ2-7, with D maybe TRBD1 (5 bases). The CDR3 extends over 13 amino acids. Trimming shortened V by 2 bases and J by 3 bases, and 8 bases separated the two germline ends. In germline, CDR1 is SEHNR, CDR2 FQNEAQ (reference sequence). The CDR3 protein is CASSLRQYYEQYF. Here the CDR3 DNA reads TGTGCCAGCAGCTTAAGACAGTACTACGAGCAGTACTTC.

The sample holds one count of this clone. The chain is built from TRBV7-9 and TRBJ2-1; 9 nucleotides line up with TRBD1. V shed 4 bases and J 7 bases; nucleotides not matched to a gene: 8. Germline CDR1 SEHNR, CDR2 FQNEAQ (reference sequence). CDR3 length equals 15 residues. CDR3 nucleotides: TGTGCCAGCAGCTCCCGGGACAGGGAGGATAATGAGCAGTTCTTC. Residues: CASSSRDREDNEQFF.

CDR3 in amino acids: CASSSSRDYYEQYF. The CDR3, as DNA: TGTGCCAGCAGCTCTAGCCGGGACTACTACGAGCAGTACTTC. V gene TRBV7-9 combines with J gene TRBJ2-7, with TRBD2 matching 7 bases. The CDR3 has 14 residues. Per the germline V gene, CDR1 is SEHNR and CDR2 is FQNEAQ (reference sequence). The V gene end was trimmed by 4 bases and the J gene end by 3 bases; junction bases not matched to a gene: 6. The full variable domain, rest sourced from reference TRBV7-9 and TRBJ2-7, is DTGVSQNPRHKITKRGQNVTFRCDPISEHNRLYWYRQTLGQGPEFLTYFQNEAQLEKSRLLSDRFSAERPKGSFSTLEIQRTEQGDSAMYLCASSSSRDYYEQYFGPGTRLTVT.

The V and J genes are TRBV21-1 and TRBJ2-6; the table's TRBD2 call for D was not verified on the DNA. TRBV21-1 is a pseudogene segment. The CDR3 has 16 residues. The CDR3 is CASSKVVYSGANVLTF. CDR3 DNA: TGTGCCAGCAGCAAAGTGGTCTACTCTGGGGCCAACGTCCTGACTTTC.

This clone was found a few times. V usage is TRBV27 and J usage is TRBJ1-5; D remains ambiguous. From germline, CDR1 is MNHEY and CDR2 SMNVEV (reference sequence). The V end was cut by 5 bases, the J end by 1 base, with 6 bases between. The CDR3 runs 13 residues. As DNA, the CDR3 is TGTGCCAGCAGTCTGCGGAGCAATCAGCCCCAGCATTTT. This codes for CASSLRSNQPQHF.